The 24 T cell receptor beta chains below come from one sample, sequenced in a study of Ad26.COV2.S vaccination and SARS-CoV-2 variants. The sample's treatment: roughly 20 received Ad26.COV2.S at low or high dose, single or two shots; about 5 received placebo; per-sample allocation not given. Day 63 after the first injection of vaccine or placebo was the sampling time. Some clones are missing from TCRdb's copy, which holds only in-frame ones; the method was immunoSEQ multiplex PCR. The table lists around 300,000 clones, approximately 86% of them singletons. The material was peripheral blood, obtained in a trial of Ad26.COV2.S vaccine versus placebo. The source of these receptors is a person between 18 and 65 years old who received the Ad26.COV2.S COVID-19 vaccine or a placebo.

This chain joins TRBV21-1 and TRBJ2-7. TRBV21-1 is a documented pseudogene. CDR3 length equals 15 residues. This chain's CDR3 is CASSPRPNPPYEQYF. CDR3 sequence (DNA): TGTGCCAGCAGCCCCCGGCCGAACCCGCCCTACGAGCAGTACTTC.

This clone was detected only a few times. The J gene is TRBJ1-4, the V gene TRBV7-9; D remains ambiguous. This CDR3 spans 13 amino acids. V lost 1 base, J lost 6 bases, and 6 bases lay in between. Per the germline V gene, CDR1 is SEHNR and CDR2 is FQNEAQ (reference sequence). CDR3 protein: CASSLGPHEKLFF. CDR3 DNA sequence: TGTGCCAGCAGCTTAGGGCCCCATGAAAAACTGTTTTTT.

This clone was picked up a small number of times. The chain carries TRBV5-1 and TRBJ1-2; possible D gene TRBD1, 6 bases. Germline CDR1 SGHRS, CDR2 YFSETQ. This CDR3 is 13 amino acids long. Deletions cut 5 bases from V and 0 bases from J, with 8 bases between. In nucleotides, the CDR3 is TGCGCCAGCAGGGACAGCCCTAACTATGGCTACACCTTC. It specifies CASRDSPNYGYTF.

V gene TRBV7-2 combines with J gene TRBJ2-3, with TRBD2 identical over 11 bases. The V segment lost 2 bases and the J segment 2 bases; nucleotides outside the gene matches: 6. The CDR3 has 17 residues. Germline CDR1 SGHTA, CDR2 FQGNSA. CDR3 sequence (DNA): TGTGCCAGCAGCTTATTTGGGACTAGCGGCCCCACAGATACGCAGTATTTT. This encodes CASSLFGTSGPTDTQYF.

This clone was detected ten times or more. The chain combines TRBV28 with TRBJ1-4, with a tentative D call TRBD1 (6 bases). The CDR3 is 16 residues long. The V end lost 7 bases, the J end lost 7 bases, and 22 bases lay between the germline ends. In germline, CDR1 is MDHEN, CDR2 SYDVKM. The CDR3, as DNA: TGTGCCAGCAATTCCCGGGGGGGGGCTGGAGGTGAAAAACTGTTTTTT. The encoded protein is CASNSRGGAGGEKLFF.

The genes are TRBV30 and TRBJ2-7, with 8 bases matching TRBD1. Looked up from germline, CDR1 is GTSNPN and CDR2 is SVGIG (reference sequence). With V trimmed by 3 bases and J by 7 bases, 8 bases remained unmatched. This CDR3 is built from 13 residues. CDR3 in DNA: TGTGCCTGGAGACCGGGACAGGCTTGGGAGCAGTACTTC. Translating gives CAWRPGQAWEQYF.

The chain has TRBV4-3 and TRBJ2-7, with a possible D match to TRBD1 (5 bases). Deletions cut 2 bases from V and 5 bases from J, with 16 bases between. There are 15 residues in the CDR3. Germline-derived CDR1 and CDR2 are LGHNA and YSLEER. The DNA for the CDR3 is TGCGCCAGCAGCCAATCACGACAGCCGTGGGACGAGCAGTACTTC. As protein: CASSQSRQPWDEQYF.

V is TRBV30 and J is TRBJ2-1; 13 bases match TRBD2. Germline CDR1 and CDR2: GTSNPN and SVGIG (reference sequence). The ends lost 4 bases at V and 4 bases at J; junction bases unmatched: 4. CDR3 size: 15 residues. CDR3 coding DNA: TGTGCCTGGAAAAGACTAGCGGGAGGTTACAATGAGCAGTTCTTC. It encodes CAWKRLAGGYNEQFF.

This clone was observed once. This sequence joins TRBV7-9 and TRBJ2-3, with D tentatively TRBD1 (5 bases). This CDR3 region has 15 residues. Germline V gives CDR1 SEHNR, CDR2 FQNEAQ (reference sequence). Trimming shortened V by 5 bases and J by 3 bases, and 15 bases separated the two germline ends. The CDR3 here is CASSDQGFGTDTQYF. In DNA form, the CDR3 reads TGTGCCAGCAGCGACCAGGGATTCGGGACAGATACGCAGTATTTT.

The sample holds a few counts of this clone. V gene TRBV6-4 combines with J gene TRBJ1-6; the D is unclear. CDR3 size: 13 residues. Germline-derived CDR1 and CDR2 are MRHNA and SNTAGT. The V and J ends lost 0 bases and 10 bases respectively, with 7 bases between them. The CDR3 region is CASSDSNGSPLHF. For the CDR3, the DNA is TGTGCCAGCAGTGACTCGAATGGATCACCCCTCCACTTT.

CDR3 coding DNA: TGTGCCAGCAGGTTGACTGAGAACACTGAAGCTTTCTTT. It is translated as CASRLTENTEAFF. The V call is TRBV11-2, the J call TRBJ1-1, with D uncertain. CDR3 length: 13 amino acids. CDR1 and CDR2 (germline): SGHAT, FQNNGV. Trimming cost V 6 bases and J 1 base, with 9 bases left between them.

The chain has TRBV7-2 and TRBJ2-7; D call uncertain. Germline V gene lookup returns CDR1 SGHTA and CDR2 FQGNSA. Trimming left V 5 bases short and J 1 base short, with 18 bases between. CDR3 length equals 16 residues. DNA for the CDR3: TGTGCCAGCAGCCTAAACACAGAACCTCTGTCCTACGAGCAGTACTTC. Translation gives CASSLNTEPLSYEQYF.

The rearrangement uses TRBV5-1 and TRBJ2-7; 12 bases align to TRBD1. CDR3 length: 16 amino acids. V shed 0 bases, J shed 4 bases, and the junction held 5 bases outside the gene matches. From germline, CDR1 is SGHRS and CDR2 YFSETQ. Written as DNA, the CDR3 is TGCGCCAGCAGCTTGGCTGGGACAGGGGGCGATTACGAGCAGTACTTC. It codes for CASSLAGTGGDYEQYF.

This clone was detected only once. This sequence joins TRBV6-2 or TRBV6-3 and TRBJ2-7; D ambiguous. The CDR3 is 15 amino acids. From germline, CDR1 is MNHEY and CDR2 SVGEGT. The germline V and J ends were trimmed by 5 bases and 0 bases, with 14 bases remaining between them. The CDR3 sequence: CASSPTHRSSYEQYF. The CDR3 nucleotides are TGTGCCAGCAGTCCCACTCACCGAAGCTCCTACGAGCAGTACTTC.

This clone was seen more than once but under ten times. The V and J genes are TRBV4-3 and TRBJ1-2; no definite D call. CDR1 LGHNA and CDR2 YSLEER come from the germline V gene. The ends were cut back, 5 bases at V and 4 bases at J, with 26 bases in the middle. This CDR3 comprises 18 residues. CDR3 residues: CASSLTSYYREESYGYTF. For the CDR3, the DNA is TGCGCCAGCAGCTTAACCTCCTATTACCGCGAAGAGAGCTATGGCTACACCTTC.

The V call is TRBV6-6, the J call TRBJ1-3, with D perhaps matching TRBD1 (5 bases). The CDR3 spans 14 residues. V lost 6 bases and J 3 bases, leaving 12 bases between the germline ends. Germline V gene sequence: CDR1 MNHNY, CDR2 SVGAGI (reference sequence). In nucleotides, the CDR3 is TGTGCCAGCAGCCCCGGGGCAGTTGGAAACACCATATATTTT. It codes for CASSPGAVGNTIYF.

The rearrangement links TRBV2 to TRBJ1-5, with D tentatively TRBD1 (6 bases). This CDR3 region has 13 residues. Trimming took off 8 bases at V and 5 bases at J, with 13 bases between the two ends. The germline V gene encodes CDR1 SNHLY and CDR2 FYNNEI. In DNA form, the CDR3 reads TGTGCCAGCCGGGTCTACAGGGATCAGCCCCAGCATTTT. Translated: CASRVYRDQPQHF.

The chain has TRBV2 and TRBJ1-3; D gene ambiguous. The CDR3 consists of 14 residues. V lost 6 bases to trimming and J lost 4 bases, with 13 bases between them. In germline, CDR1 is SNHLY, CDR2 FYNNEI. CDR3 amino acids: CASSYLVGGNTIYF. As DNA, the CDR3 is TGTGCCAGCAGCTACCTCGTAGGGGGAAACACCATATATTTT.

The chain couples TRBV7-2 to TRBJ1-2; D is undetermined. Germline CDR1 reads SGHTA; CDR2 reads FQGNSA. CDR3 length: 14 residues. The V end was cut by 1 base, the J end by 6 bases, with 12 bases between. CDR3 protein: CASSLVAGENGYTF. CDR3 nucleotides: TGTGCCAGCAGCTTAGTCGCGGGAGAGAATGGCTACACCTTC.

The chain has TRBV3-1 (or the pseudogene TRBV3-2) and TRBJ1-4; TRBD1 matches at 7 bases. This CDR3 spans 15 amino acids. The ends lost 6 bases at V and 7 bases at J; junction bases unmatched: 11. Germline V CDR1 and CDR2: LGHDT, YNNKEL (reference sequence). The CDR3 DNA reads as TGTGCCAGCAGAAAAGGGCAGGGGGTAGGTGAAAAACTGTTTTTT. Its protein product is CASRKGQGVGEKLFF.

This chain joins TRBV5-1 and TRBJ2-7; D tentatively reads TRBD1 or TRBD2 (5 bases each). This CDR3 spans 13 amino acids. Germline V gene data show CDR1 as SGHRS and CDR2 as YFSETQ. V was trimmed by 3 bases and J by 6 bases, leaving 13 bases between them. CDR3 sequence reads: CASSWDVNGEQYF. The CDR3 DNA is TGCGCCAGCAGCTGGGACGTAAATGGCGAGCAGTACTTC.

V is TRBV30 and J is TRBJ1-2; D not certain. This CDR3 spans 12 amino acids. Germline loops: CDR1 GTSNPN, CDR2 SVGIG (reference sequence). Trimming removed 0 bases at V and 4 bases at J, with 6 bases between. The CDR3 DNA reads as TGTGCCTGGAGTGTGGGTCCCTATGGCTACACCTTC. Translation gives CAWSVGPYGYTF.

This clone was seen just once. The CDR3 DNA reads TGTGCCACCTCCGACAGGGGGCGCAGCGGGGAGCTGTTTTTT. Translation gives CATSDRGRSGELFF. This rearrangement joins TRBV15 to TRBJ2-2; 10 nucleotides align to TRBD1. Trimming at V came to 8 bases and at J to 7 bases, leaving 7 bases not matched to a gene. Germline V CDR1 and CDR2: LNHNV, YYDKDF (reference sequence). CDR3 length: 14 residues. Based on the CDR3 plus reference TRBV15 and TRBJ2-2, the full variable domain is DAMVIQNPRYQVTQFGKPVTLSCSQTLNHNVMYWYQQKSSQAPKLLFHYYDKDFNNEADTPDNFQSRRPNTSFCFLDIRSPGLGDTAMYLCATSDRGRSGELFFGEGSRLTVL.

The J gene is TRBJ2-2, the V gene TRBV18, with TRBD1 matching 10 bases. The CDR3 length is 17 residues. Germline CDR1 is KGHSH and CDR2 is LQKENI. V lost 4 bases and J lost 4; bases outside the gene matches: 9. The CDR3 DNA reads TGTGCCAGCTCACAACCTCCGGGACAGGGGATCACCGGGGAGCTGTTTTTT. Protein: CASSQPPGQGITGELFF.